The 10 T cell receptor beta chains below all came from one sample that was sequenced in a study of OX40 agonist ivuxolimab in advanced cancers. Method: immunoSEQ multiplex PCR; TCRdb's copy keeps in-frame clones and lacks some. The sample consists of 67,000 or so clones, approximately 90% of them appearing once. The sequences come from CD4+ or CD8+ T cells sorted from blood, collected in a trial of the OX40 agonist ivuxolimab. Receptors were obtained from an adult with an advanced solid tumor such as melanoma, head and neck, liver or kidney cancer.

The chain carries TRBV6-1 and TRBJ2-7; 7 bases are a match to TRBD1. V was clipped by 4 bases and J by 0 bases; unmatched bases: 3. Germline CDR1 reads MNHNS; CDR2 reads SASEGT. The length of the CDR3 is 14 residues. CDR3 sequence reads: CASSVDRASYEQYF. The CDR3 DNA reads TGTGCCAGCAGTGTAGACAGGGCCTCCTACGAGCAGTACTTC.

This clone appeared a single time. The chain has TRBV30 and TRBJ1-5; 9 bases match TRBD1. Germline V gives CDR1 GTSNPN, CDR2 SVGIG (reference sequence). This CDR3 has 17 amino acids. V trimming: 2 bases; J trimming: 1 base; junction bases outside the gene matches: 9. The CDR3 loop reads CAWSTNRGQVSNQPQHF. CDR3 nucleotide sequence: TGTGCCTGGAGTACGAACAGGGGGCAGGTGAGCAATCAGCCCCAGCATTTT.

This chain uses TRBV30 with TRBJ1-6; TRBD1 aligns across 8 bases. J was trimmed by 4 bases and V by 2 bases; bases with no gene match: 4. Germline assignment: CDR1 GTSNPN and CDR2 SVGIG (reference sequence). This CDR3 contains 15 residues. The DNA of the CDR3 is TGTGCCTGGAGTAAGGACAGGGAATATAATTCACCCCTCCACTTT. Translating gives CAWSKDREYNSPLHF. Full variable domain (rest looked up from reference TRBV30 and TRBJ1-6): SQTIHQWPATLVQPVGSPLSLECTVEGTSNPNLYWYRQAAGRGLQLLFYSVGIGQISSEVPQNLSASRPQDRQFILSSKKLLLSDSGFYLCAWSKDREYNSPLHFGNGTRLTVT.

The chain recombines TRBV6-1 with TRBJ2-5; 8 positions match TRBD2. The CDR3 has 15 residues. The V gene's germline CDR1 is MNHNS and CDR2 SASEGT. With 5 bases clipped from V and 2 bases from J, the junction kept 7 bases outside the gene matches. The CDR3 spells CASSRASGSQETQYF. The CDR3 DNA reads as TGTGCCAGCAGTCGGGCTAGCGGGTCACAAGAGACCCAGTACTTC.

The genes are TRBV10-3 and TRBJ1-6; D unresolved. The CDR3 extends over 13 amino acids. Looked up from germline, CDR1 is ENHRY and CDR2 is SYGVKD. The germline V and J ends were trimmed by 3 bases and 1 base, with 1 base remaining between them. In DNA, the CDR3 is TGTGCCATCAGTGAATCCTATAATTCACCCCTCCACTTT. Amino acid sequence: CAISESYNSPLHF.

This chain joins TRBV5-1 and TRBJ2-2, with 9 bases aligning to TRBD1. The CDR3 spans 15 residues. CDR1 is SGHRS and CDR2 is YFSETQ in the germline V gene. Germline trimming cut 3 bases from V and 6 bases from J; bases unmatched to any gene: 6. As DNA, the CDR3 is TGCGCCAGCAGCTCGTCCGGGACAGGGTCCGGGGAGCTGTTTTTT. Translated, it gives CASSSSGTGSGELFF.

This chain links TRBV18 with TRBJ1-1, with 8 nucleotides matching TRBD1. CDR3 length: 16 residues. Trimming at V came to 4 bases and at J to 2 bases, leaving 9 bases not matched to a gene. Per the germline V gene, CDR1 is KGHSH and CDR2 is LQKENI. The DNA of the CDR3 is TGTGCCAGCTCACGGACAGGGCCGGGGGAAAACACTGAAGCTTTCTTT. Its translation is CASSRTGPGENTEAFF. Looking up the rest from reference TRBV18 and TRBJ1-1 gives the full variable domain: NAGVMQNPRHLVRRRGQEARLRCSPMKGHSHVYWYRQLPEEGLKFMVYLQKENIIDESGMPKERFSAEFPKEGPSILRIQQVVRGDSAAYFCASSRTGPGENTEAFFGQGTRLTVV.

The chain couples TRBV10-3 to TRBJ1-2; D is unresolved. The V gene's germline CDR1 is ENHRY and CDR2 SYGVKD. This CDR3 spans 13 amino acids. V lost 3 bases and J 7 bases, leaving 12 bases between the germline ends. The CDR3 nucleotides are TGTGCCATCAGTGACGCCGGGAGTGGTGGCTACACCTTC. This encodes CAISDAGSGGYTF.

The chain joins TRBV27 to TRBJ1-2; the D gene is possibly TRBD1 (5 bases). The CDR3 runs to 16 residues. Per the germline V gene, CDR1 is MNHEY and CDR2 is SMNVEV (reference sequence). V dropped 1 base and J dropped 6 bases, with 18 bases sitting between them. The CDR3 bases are TGTGCCAGCAGTTTATACGGTATCGGGGGGTCTAATGGCTACACCTTC. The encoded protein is CASSLYGIGGSNGYTF.

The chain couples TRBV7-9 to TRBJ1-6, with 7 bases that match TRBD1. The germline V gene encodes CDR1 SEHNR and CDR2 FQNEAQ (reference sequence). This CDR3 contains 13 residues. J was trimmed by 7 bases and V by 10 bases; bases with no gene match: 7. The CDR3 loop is CAIRDSQNSPLHF. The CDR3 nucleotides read TGTGCCATTAGGGACAGCCAGAATTCACCCCTCCACTTT.